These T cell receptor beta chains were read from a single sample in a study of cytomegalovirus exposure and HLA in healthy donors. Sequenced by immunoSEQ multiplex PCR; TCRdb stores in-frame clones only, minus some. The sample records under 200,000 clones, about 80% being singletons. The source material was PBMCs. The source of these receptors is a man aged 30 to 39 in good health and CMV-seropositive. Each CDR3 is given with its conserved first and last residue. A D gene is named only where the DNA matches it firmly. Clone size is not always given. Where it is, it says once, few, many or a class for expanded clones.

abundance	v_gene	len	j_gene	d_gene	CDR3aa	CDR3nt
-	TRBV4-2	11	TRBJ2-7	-	CASRDDWEQYF	TGTGCCAGCAGAGACGACTGGGAGCAGTACTTC
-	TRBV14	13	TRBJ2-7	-	CASSTPPVYEQYF	TGTGCCAGCAGCACCCCCCCGGTCTACGAGCAGTACTTC
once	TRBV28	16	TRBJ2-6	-	CASSLSRYSGANVLTF	TGTGCCAGCAGTTTGTCACGGTACTCTGGGGCCAACGTCCTGACTTTC
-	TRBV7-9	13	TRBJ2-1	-	CASSPPHGQEQFF	TGTGCCAGCAGCCCACCTCATGGGCAAGAGCAGTTCTTC
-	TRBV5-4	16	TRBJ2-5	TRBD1	CASSFTRDSVGETQYF	TGTGCCAGCAGCTTTACCCGGGACAGCGTCGGAGAGACCCAGTACTTC
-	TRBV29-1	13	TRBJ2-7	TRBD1	CSVRWDRDYEQYF	TGCAGCGTTCGGTGGGACAGGGACTACGAGCAGTACTTC
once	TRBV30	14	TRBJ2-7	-	CAWSPPGLPYEQYF	TGTGCCTGGAGTCCCCCGGGACTTCCTTACGAGCAGTACTTC
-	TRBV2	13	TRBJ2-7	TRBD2	CASTGQRGLEQYF	TGTGCCAGCACCGGCCAGCGGGGTCTAGAGCAGTACTTC
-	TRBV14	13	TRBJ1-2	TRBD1	CASSRDREYGYTF	TGTGCCAGCAGCCGAGACAGGGAATATGGCTACACCTTC
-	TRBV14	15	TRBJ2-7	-	CASSPDAGIIYEQYF	TGTGCCAGCAGCCCTGATGCGGGTATTATTTACGAGCAGTACTTC
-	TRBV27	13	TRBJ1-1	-	CASSLGGDTEAFF	TGTGCCAGCAGTCTCGGGGGAGACACTGAAGCTTTCTTT
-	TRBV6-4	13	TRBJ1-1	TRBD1	CASRDRGNTEAFF	TGTGCCAGCAGGGACAGGGGGAACACTGAAGCTTTCTTT
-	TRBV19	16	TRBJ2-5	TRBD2	CASSTLGSGVGETQYF	TGTGCCAGTAGTACCCTGGGTAGCGGGGTGGGTGAGACCCAGTACTTC
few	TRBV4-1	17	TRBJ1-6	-	CASSQPRRAAYNSPLHF	TGCGCCAGCAGCCAACCCCGCAGGGCGGCGTATAATTCACCCCTCCACTTT
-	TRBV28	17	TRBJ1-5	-	CASSPSGRGMGNQPQHF	TGTGCCAGCAGTCCCTCGGGGAGGGGGATGGGCAATCAGCCCCAGCATTTT
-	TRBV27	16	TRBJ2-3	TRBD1	CASSSLRDRSTDTQYF	TGTGCCAGCAGTTCGCTCCGGGACAGGAGCACAGATACGCAGTATTTT
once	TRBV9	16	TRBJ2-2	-	CASSVFSSQGTGELFF	TGTGCCAGCAGCGTCTTTTCATCCCAGGGCACCGGGGAGCTGTTTTTT
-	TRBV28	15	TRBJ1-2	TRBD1	CASRPGQGGSHGYTF	TGTGCCAGCAGACCGGGACAGGGTGGGAGCCATGGCTACACCTTC
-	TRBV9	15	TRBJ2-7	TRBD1	CASSVGAQGAYEQYF	TGTGCCAGCAGCGTTGGGGCACAGGGGGCCTACGAGCAGTACTTC
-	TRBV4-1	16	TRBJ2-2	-	CASSQEIGSNTGELFF	TGCGCCAGCAGCCAAGAGATTGGCAGTAACACCGGGGAGCTGTTTTTT
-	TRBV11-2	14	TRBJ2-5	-	CASSFGGAGETQYF	TGTGCCAGCAGCTTTGGGGGGGCCGGGGAGACCCAGTACTTC
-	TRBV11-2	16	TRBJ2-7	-	CASSLGAGQSSYEQYF	TGTGCCAGCAGCTTAGGGGCGGGACAGAGCTCCTACGAGCAGTACTTC
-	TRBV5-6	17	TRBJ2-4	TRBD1	CASSRLRDRVAKNIQYF	TGTGCCAGCAGCCGCCTCCGGGACAGGGTAGCCAAAAACATTCAGTACTTC
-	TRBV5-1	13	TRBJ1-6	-	CASSLGRDSPLHF	TGCGCCAGCAGCTTGGGCAGGGATTCACCCCTCCACTTT
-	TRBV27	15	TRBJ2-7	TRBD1	CASSTTPGQVWEQYF	TGTGCCAGCAGTACGACGCCGGGACAGGTGTGGGAGCAGTACTTC
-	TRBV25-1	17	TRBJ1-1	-	CASSDRTGPFENTEAFF	TGTGCCAGCAGTGACCGGACTGGGCCTTTTGAGAACACTGAAGCTTTCTTT
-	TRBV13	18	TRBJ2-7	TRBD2	CASSSNFGGGLWGDEQYF	TGTGCCAGCAGCTCTAATTTCGGGGGGGGGCTCTGGGGTGACGAGCAGTACTTC
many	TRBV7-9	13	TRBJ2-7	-	CASSLPGAYEQYF	TGTGCCAGCAGCTTACCCGGGGCCTACGAGCAGTACTTC
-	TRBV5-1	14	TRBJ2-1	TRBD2	CASRNGGASNEQFF	TGCGCCAGCAGGAACGGGGGGGCGTCCAATGAGCAGTTCTTC
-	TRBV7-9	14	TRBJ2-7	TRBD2	CASSFGPTSGEQYF	TGTGCCAGCAGCTTCGGCCCGACTAGCGGGGAGCAGTACTTC
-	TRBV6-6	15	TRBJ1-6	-	CASRSGDTPFSPLHF	TGTGCCAGCCGATCCGGTGACACACCGTTTTCACCCCTCCACTTT
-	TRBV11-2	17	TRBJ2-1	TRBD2	CASRPLAGGNSYNEQFF	TGTGCCAGCAGACCTCTAGCGGGGGGAAACTCCTACAATGAGCAGTTCTTC
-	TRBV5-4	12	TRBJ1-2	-	CASSGGGYGYTF	TGTGCCAGCAGCGGGGGGGGCTATGGCTACACCTTC
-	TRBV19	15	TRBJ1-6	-	CASRVDSSYNSPLHF	TGTGCCAGTAGGGTGGACAGCTCCTATAATTCACCCCTCCACTTT
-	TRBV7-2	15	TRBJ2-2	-	CASSPGTQNTGELFF	TGTGCCAGCAGCCCCGGGACTCAGAACACCGGGGAGCTGTTTTTT
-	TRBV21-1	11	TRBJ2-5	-	CAKSGGETQYF	TGTGCCAAGTCAGGGGGGGAGACCCAGTACTTC
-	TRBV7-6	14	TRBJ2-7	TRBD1	CASSSTGNHYEQYF	TGTGCCAGCAGCTCGACAGGGAACCACTACGAGCAGTACTTC
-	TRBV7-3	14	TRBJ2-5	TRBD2	CASSVSGDQKTQYF	TGTGCCAGCAGCGTTAGCGGGGATCAAAAGACCCAGTACTTC
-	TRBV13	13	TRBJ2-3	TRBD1	CASSAQGADTQYF	TGTGCCAGCAGCGCGCAGGGGGCAGATACGCAGTATTTT
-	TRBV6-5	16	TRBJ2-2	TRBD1	CASSSEDRGSFGELFF	TGTGCCAGCAGTTCCGAGGACAGGGGGTCTTTCGGGGAGCTGTTTTTT